The subject of this entry is one T cell receptor beta chain. Its antigen is undetermined. This sample stems from a study of blood T cells in healthy people across ages. Study-level findings and limits: Nothing was known about donor CMV status, and this possibly confounded expanded clonotype changes.

Next came a second PCR, run for roughly 6 to 11 cycles, which used a sample-barcoded 5' primer along with a J-beta primer mix. In TCRdb, the 5' RACE reads were re-called with MiXCR into one record per CDR3 protein. The sample includes fewer than 800,000 distinct CDR3 sequences, more than 20% of them seen just once. The sample taken for sequencing was blood. The source of this sequence is a man in his sixties or seventies in good health.

CDR3: CASSWGRAVTTNEKLFF. The CDR3 DNA sequence: TGTGCCAGCAGTTGGGGCAGGGCAGTAACAACTAATGAAAAACTGTTTTTT. The chain recombines TRBV12-3 or TRBV12-4 with TRBJ1-4, with D possibly matching TRBD1 (5 bases). Trimming took 4 bases from V and 0 from J, leaving 15 bases between them. This CDR3 is 17 amino acids long.